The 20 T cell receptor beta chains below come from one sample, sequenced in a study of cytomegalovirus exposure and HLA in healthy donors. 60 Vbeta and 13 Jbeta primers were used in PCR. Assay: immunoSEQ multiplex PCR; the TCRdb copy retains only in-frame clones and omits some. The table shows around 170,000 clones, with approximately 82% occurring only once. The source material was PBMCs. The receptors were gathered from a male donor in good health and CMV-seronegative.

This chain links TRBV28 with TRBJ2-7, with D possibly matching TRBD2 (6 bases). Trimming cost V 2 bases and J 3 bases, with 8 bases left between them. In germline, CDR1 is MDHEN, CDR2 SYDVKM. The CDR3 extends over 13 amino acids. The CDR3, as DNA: TGTGCCAGCAGTTTAGGAGGGAGCTACGAGCAGTACTTC. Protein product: CASSLGGSYEQYF. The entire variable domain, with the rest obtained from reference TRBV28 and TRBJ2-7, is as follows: DVKVTQSSRYLVKRTGEKVFLECVQDMDHENMFWYRQDPGLGLRLIYFSYDVKMKEKGDIPEGYSVSREKKERFSLILESASTNQTSMYLCASSLGGSYEQYFGPGTRLTVT.

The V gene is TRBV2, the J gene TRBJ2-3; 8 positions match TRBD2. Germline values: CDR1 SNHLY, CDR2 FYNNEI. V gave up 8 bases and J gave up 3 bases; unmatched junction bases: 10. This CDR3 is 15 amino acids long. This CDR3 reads CASPFGSGMTDTQYF. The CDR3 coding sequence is TGTGCCAGCCCTTTCGGTAGCGGGATGACAGATACGCAGTATTTT.

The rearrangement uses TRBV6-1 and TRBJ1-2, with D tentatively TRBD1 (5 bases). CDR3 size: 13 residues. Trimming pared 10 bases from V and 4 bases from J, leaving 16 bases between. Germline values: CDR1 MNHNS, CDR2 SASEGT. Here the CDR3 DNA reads TGTGCCACCCTTCCAGGGATTGGCTATGGCTACACCTTC. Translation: CATLPGIGYGYTF.

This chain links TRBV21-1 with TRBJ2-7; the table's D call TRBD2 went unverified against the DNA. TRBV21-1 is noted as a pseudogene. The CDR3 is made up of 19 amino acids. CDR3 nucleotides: TGTGCCAGCAGCAAAGAGGGGCGGCGGGAGTCCCGGTCCTACTACGAGCAGTACTTC. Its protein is CASSKEGRRESRSYYEQYF.

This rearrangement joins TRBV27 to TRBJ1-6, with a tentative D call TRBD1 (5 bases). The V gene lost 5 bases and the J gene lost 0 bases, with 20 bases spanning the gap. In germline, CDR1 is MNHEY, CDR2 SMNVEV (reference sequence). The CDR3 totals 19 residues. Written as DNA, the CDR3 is TGTGCCAGCAGTACTCTCCCGACAGCCTTGAGCTCCTATAATTCACCCCTCCACTTT. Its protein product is CASSTLPTALSSYNSPLHF.

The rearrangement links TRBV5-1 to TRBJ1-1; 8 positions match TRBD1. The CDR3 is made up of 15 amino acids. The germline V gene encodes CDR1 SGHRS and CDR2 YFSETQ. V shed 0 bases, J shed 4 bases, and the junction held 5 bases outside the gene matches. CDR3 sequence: CASSLGAGGPTEAFF. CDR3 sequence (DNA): TGCGCCAGCAGCTTGGGGGCAGGGGGCCCCACTGAAGCTTTCTTT.

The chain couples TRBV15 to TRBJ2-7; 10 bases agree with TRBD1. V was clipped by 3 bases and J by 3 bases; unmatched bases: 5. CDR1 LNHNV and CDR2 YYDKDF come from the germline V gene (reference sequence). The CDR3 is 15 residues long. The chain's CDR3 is CATSSKGDRGYEQYF. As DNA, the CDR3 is TGTGCCACCAGCAGCAAGGGGGACAGGGGCTACGAGCAGTACTTC.

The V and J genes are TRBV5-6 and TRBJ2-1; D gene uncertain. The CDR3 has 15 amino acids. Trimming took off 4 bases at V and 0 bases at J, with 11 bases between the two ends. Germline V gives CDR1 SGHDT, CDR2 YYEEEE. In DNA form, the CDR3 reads TGTGCCAGCAGCGTTTACCTAGACTCCTACAATGAGCAGTTCTTC. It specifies CASSVYLDSYNEQFF.

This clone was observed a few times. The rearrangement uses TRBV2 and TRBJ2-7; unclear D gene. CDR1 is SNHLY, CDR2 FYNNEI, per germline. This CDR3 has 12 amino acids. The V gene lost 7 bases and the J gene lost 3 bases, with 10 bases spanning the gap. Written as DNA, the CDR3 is TGTGCCAGCACTCTATCTAGCTACGAGCAGTACTTC. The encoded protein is CASTLSSYEQYF.

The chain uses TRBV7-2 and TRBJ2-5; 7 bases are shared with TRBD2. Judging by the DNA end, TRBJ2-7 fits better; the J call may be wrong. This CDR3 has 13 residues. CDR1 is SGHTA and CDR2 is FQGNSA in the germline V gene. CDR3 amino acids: CASSPGEGYEQYF. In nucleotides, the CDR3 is TGTGCCAGCAGCCCCGGGGAGGGCTACGAGCAGTACTTC.

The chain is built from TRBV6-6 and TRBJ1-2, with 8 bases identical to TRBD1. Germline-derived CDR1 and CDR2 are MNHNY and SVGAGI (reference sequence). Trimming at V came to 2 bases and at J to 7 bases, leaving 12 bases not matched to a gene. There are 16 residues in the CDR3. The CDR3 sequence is CASSYPPRTGMSGYTF. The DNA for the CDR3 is TGTGCCAGCAGTTACCCGCCTAGGACAGGGATGAGTGGCTACACCTTC.

CDR3 nucleotide sequence: TGTGCCAGCAGTGAAGCGTGGGGCGGCCAGGGGTACGAGCAGTACTTC. Amino acids: CASSEAWGGQGYEQYF. This sequence joins TRBV6-1 and TRBJ2-7; tentatively, D is TRBD1 (6 bases). CDR1 is MNHNS and CDR2 is SASEGT in the germline V gene. This CDR3 spans 16 amino acids. With 0 bases removed from V and 4 bases from J, the gap between germline ends came to 16 bases.

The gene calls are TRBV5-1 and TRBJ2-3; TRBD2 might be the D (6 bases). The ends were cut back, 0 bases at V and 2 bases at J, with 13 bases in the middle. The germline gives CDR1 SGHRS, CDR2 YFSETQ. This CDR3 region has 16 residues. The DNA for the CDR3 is TGCGCCAGCAGCTTGGCCGGAGGGACTTCCACAGATACGCAGTATTTT. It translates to CASSLAGGTSTDTQYF.

The chain's CDR3 is CASSRSRPTNEKLFF. The CDR3 DNA sequence: TGTGCCAGCAGCCGCTCCAGGCCAACTAATGAAAAACTGTTTTTT. The rearrangement uses TRBV7-2 and TRBJ1-4, with D unresolved. From germline, CDR1 is SGHTA and CDR2 FQGNSA. Between the trimmed V and J ends, which lost 5 bases and 0 bases, there was a span of 10 bases. The CDR3 has 15 amino acids.

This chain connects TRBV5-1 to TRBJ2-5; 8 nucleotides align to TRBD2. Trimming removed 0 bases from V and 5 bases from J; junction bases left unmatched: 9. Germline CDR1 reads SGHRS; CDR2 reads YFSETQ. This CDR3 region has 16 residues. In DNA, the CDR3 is TGCGCCAGCAGCTTGGTAGCGGGAACCCAAGGGGAGACCCAGTACTTC. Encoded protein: CASSLVAGTQGETQYF. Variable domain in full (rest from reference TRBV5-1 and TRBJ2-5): KAGVTQTPRYLIKTRGQQVTLSCSPISGHRSVSWYQQTPGQGLQFLFEYFSETQRNKGNFPGRFSGRQFSNSRSEMNVSTLELGDSALYLCASSLVAGTQGETQYFGPGTRLLVL.

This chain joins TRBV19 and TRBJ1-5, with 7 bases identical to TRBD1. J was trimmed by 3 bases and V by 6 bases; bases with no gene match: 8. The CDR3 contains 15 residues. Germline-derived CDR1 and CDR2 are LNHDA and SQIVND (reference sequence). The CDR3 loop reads CASSDTGVANQPQHF. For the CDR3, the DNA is TGTGCCAGTAGCGATACAGGGGTAGCCAATCAGCCCCAGCATTTT.

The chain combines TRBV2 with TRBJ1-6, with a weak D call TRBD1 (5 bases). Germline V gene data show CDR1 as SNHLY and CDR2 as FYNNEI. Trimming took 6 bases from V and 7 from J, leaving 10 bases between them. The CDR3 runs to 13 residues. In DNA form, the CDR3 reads TGTGCCAGCAGGGGGGGACGAAATTCACCCCTCCACTTT. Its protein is CASRGGRNSPLHF.

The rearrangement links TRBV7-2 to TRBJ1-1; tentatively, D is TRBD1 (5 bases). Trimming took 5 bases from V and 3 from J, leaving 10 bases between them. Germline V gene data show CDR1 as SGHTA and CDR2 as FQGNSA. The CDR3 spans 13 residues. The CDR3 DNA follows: TGTGCCAGCAGCGCCCAGGGCGACACTGAAGCTTTCTTT. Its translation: CASSAQGDTEAFF.

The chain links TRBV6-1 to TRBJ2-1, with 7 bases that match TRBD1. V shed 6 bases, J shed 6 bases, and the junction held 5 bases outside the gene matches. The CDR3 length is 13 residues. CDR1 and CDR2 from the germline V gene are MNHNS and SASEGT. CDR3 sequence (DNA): TGTGCCAGCAGGGACAGGTTCTTCAATGAGCAGTTCTTC. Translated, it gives CASRDRFFNEQFF.

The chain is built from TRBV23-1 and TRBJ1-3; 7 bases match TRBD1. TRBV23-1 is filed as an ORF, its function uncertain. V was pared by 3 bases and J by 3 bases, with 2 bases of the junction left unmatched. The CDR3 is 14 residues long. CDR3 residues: CASSQTGIGNTIYF. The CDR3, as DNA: TGCGCCAGCAGTCAGACAGGGATTGGAAACACCATATATTTT.